A selection of T cell receptor beta chains follows, all from one sample in a study of regulatory T cells in long-lasting Graves disease. TCRdb reprocessed the multiplex PCR reads via MiXCR and lists one record per CDR3 protein. Of about 400,000 distinct CDR3 sequences in the sample, less than 25% were seen once. Sequenced here: peripheral blood mononuclear cells (PBMCs), sampled when the disease was refractory, from a patient treated with antithyroid drugs. The source of these receptors is a female donor with Graves disease. Both conserved end residues are part of each CDR3.

v_gene: TRBV20-1
CDR3aa: CSAREVSGIQYF

v_gene: TRBV2
CDR3aa: CASTPEDRVLDEQYF

v_gene: TRBV2
CDR3aa: CASGENIQYF

v_gene: TRBV30
CDR3aa: CAWTASNYGYTF

v_gene: TRBV6-6
CDR3aa: CASSYSIQTSGSAETQYF

v_gene: TRBV10-3
CDR3aa: CAITRDRAYEQYF

v_gene: TRBV6-1
CDR3aa: CASGIAVTREQYF

v_gene: TRBV28
CDR3aa: CASSPGLAGGATDEQYF

v_gene: TRBV6-5
CDR3aa: CASSYQTGREAFF

v_gene: TRBV7-9
CDR3aa: CASRSRELNEKLFF

v_gene: TRBV28
CDR3aa: CASSRAGTGGGYEQYF

v_gene: TRBV3-1
CDR3aa: CASSLDGLGNTEAFF

v_gene: TRBV20-1
CDR3aa: CSARPLLAGARSYEQYF

v_gene: TRBV19
CDR3aa: CASSIRGDYGYTF

v_gene: TRBV20-1
CDR3aa: CSAHTGGDQPQHF

v_gene: TRBV11-2
CDR3aa: CASSSLLYPNTEAFF

v_gene: TRBV11-3
CDR3aa: CASSRTITGELFF

v_gene: TRBV12-3/TRBV12-4
CDR3aa: CASSGTSGRTDTQYF

v_gene: TRBV5-1
CDR3aa: CASSLQGANYEQYF

v_gene: TRBV28
CDR3aa: CASSLQRGTLAKNIQYF

v_gene: TRBV6-1
CDR3aa: CATELRTGELFF

v_gene: TRBV20-1
CDR3aa: CSAPGRDTTYGQYF

v_gene: TRBV20-1
CDR3aa: CSARAGLAGITGELFF

v_gene: TRBV28
CDR3aa: CASSLIARPYEQYF

v_gene: TRBV12-3/TRBV12-4
CDR3aa: CASSKGAETQYF

v_gene: TRBV6-5
CDR3aa: CASSYLAGGSYNEQFF

v_gene: TRBV18
CDR3aa: CASSPSGRLAEAFF

v_gene: TRBV20-1
CDR3aa: CSAGRGIGETQYF

v_gene: TRBV3-1
CDR3aa: CASSQDPWGSFNYGYTF

v_gene: TRBV10-3
CDR3aa: CAISEFPRENTGELFF